This entry lists 6 T cell receptor beta chains sequenced from one sample in a study of radiotherapy plus CTLA-4 blockade in lung cancer. The table came from immunoSEQ multiplex PCR; TCRdb's copy has only in-frame clones and leaves some out. The sample includes about 95,000 clones, around four fifths of them seen just once. The sequenced sample was peripheral blood, obtained from a patient treated with radiotherapy plus ipilimumab. The source is a human donor with non-small cell lung cancer who had stable disease on radiotherapy plus ipilimumab.

The chain uses TRBV5-1 and TRBJ1-4; 9 bases line up with TRBD1. Trimming cost V 4 bases and J 7 bases; bases outside gene matches: 8. The CDR3 is made up of 15 amino acids. Germline V gene lookup returns CDR1 SGHRS and CDR2 YFSETQ. CDR3 nucleotides: TGCGCCAGCAGCCTTTCCGGGACAGGGATTGAAAAACTGTTTTTT. As protein: CASSLSGTGIEKLFF. Using reference TRBV5-1 and TRBJ1-4 for the parts outside the CDR3, the full variable domain is KAGVTQTPRYLIKTRGQQVTLSCSPISGHRSVSWYQQTPGQGLQFLFEYFSETQRNKGNFPGRFSGRQFSNSRSEMNVSTLELGDSALYLCASSLSGTGIEKLFFGSGTQLSVL.

The V gene is TRBV7-8, the J gene TRBJ2-3; D remains ambiguous. The germline CDR1 and CDR2 sequences are SGHVS and FQNEAQ. The CDR3 covers 11 residues. V gave up 5 bases and J gave up 2 bases, with 2 bases separating them. CDR3 region: CASSNTDTQYF. CDR3 bases: TGTGCCAGCAGCAACACAGATACGCAGTATTTT.

This clone is labeled as medium-sized. V and J are TRBV4-2 and TRBJ2-7; D unclear. V lost 0 bases and J 0 bases, leaving 12 bases between the germline ends. The CDR3 contains 16 residues. Germline V gene data show CDR1 as LGHNA and CDR2 as YNFKEQ. Here the CDR3 reads CASSQDSAVPSYEQYF. For the CDR3, the DNA is TGTGCCAGCAGCCAAGATTCGGCAGTACCCTCCTACGAGCAGTACTTC.

V and J are TRBV19 and TRBJ2-2, with D tentatively TRBD1 (6 bases). Trimming took off 3 bases at V and 0 bases at J, with 8 bases between the two ends. The CDR3 spans 15 residues. Germline loops: CDR1 LNHDA, CDR2 SQIVND (reference sequence). CDR3 loop: CASSIYRANTGELFF. The CDR3 region has the DNA TGTGCCAGTAGTATTTACAGGGCGAACACCGGGGAGCTGTTTTTT. Full variable domain (rest looked up from reference TRBV19 and TRBJ2-2): DGGITQSPKYLFRKEGQNVTLSCEQNLNHDAMYWYRQDPGQGLRLIYYSQIVNDFQKGDIAEGYSVSREKKESFPLTVTSAQKNPTAFYLCASSIYRANTGELFFGEGSRLTVL.

The chain employs TRBV5-4 and TRBJ2-5; D tentatively reads TRBD1 or TRBD2 (5 bases each). V gave up 1 base and J gave up 4 bases, with 11 bases separating them. The CDR3 spans 14 residues. From germline, CDR1 is SGHNT and CDR2 YYREEE (reference sequence). CDR3 protein: CASSLRSRGETQYF. The DNA for the CDR3 is TGTGCCAGCAGCTTGAGGTCGAGGGGAGAGACCCAGTACTTC.

The DNA for the CDR3 is TGCGCCAGCAGCTGGGCCCTAGCGGGGGGCCTGTACGAGCAGTACTTC. Amino acid sequence: CASSWALAGGLYEQYF. This chain connects TRBV5-1 to TRBJ2-7, with 11 bases aligning to TRBD2. Trimming at V came to 3 bases and at J to 4 bases, leaving 9 bases not matched to a gene. The germline V gene encodes CDR1 SGHRS and CDR2 YFSETQ. CDR3 length: 16 residues.